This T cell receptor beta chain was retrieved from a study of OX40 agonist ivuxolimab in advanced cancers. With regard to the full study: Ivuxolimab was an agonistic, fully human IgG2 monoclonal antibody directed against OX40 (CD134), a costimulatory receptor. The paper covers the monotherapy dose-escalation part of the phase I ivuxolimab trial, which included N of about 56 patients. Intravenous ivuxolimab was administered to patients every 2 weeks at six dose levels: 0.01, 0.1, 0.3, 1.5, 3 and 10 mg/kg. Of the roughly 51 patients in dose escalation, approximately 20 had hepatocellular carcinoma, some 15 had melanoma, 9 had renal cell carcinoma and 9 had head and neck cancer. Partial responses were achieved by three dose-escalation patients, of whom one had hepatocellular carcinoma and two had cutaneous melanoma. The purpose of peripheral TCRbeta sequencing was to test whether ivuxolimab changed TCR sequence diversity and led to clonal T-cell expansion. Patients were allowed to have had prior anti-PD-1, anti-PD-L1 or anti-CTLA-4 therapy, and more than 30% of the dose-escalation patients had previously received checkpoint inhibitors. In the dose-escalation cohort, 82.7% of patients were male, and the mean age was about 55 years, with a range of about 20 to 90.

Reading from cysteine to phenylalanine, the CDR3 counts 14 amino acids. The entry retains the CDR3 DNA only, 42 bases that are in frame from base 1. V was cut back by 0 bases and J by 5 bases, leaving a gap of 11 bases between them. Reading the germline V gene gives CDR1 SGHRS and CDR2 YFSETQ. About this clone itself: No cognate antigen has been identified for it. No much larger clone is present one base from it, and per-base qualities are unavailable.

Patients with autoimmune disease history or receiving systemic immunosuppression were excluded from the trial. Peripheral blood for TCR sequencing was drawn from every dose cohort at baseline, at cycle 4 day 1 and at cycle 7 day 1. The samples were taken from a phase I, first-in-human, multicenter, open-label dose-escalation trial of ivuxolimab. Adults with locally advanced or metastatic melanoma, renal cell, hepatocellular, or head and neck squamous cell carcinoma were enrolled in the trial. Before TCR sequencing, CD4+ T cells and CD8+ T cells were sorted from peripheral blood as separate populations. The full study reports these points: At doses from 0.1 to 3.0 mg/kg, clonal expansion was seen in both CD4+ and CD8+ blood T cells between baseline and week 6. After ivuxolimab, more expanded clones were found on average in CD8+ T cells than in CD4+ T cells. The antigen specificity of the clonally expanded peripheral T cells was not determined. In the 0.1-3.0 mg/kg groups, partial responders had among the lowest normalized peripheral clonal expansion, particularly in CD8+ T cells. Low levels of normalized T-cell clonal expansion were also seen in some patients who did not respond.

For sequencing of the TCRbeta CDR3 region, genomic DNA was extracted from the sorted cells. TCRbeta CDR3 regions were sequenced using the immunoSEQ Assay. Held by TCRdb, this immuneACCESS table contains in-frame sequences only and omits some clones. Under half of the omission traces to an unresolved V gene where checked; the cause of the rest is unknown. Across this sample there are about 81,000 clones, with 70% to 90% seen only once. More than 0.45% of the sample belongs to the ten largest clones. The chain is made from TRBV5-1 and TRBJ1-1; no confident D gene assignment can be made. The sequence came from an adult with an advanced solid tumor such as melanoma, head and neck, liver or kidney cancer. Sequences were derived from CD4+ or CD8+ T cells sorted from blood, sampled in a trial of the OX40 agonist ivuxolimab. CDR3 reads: CASSLAGVGTEAFF. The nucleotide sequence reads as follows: TGCGCCAGCAGCTTGGCCGGCGTGGGAACTGAAGCTTTCTTT.